This T cell receptor (beta chain) was sequenced for a study of cytomegalovirus exposure and HLA in healthy donors. Amplification used 60 Vbeta primers and 13 Jbeta primers. Clones were sequenced by immunoSEQ multiplex PCR, and TCRdb holds only the in-frame ones, with some missing. The repertoire includes around 150,000 clones, less than 85% of them detected once, and around 4% sits in the top ten. Each donor was healthy, and each was a bone marrow donor. The sequenced sample consisted of PBMCs. This clonotype was obtained from a man aged 35 to 55 in good health and CMV-seronegative.

The CDR3 nucleotides are TGCGCCAGCAGTCAATCTTGGGCAGGGGGTGTCACCGGGGAGCTGTTTTTT. Its protein product is CASSQSWAGGVTGELFF. The chain combines TRBV23-1 with TRBJ2-2; 7 bases align to TRBD1. TRBV23-1 is given ORF status, its function remaining uncertain. The V segment lost 0 bases and the J segment 4 bases; nucleotides outside the gene matches: 8. The CDR3 totals 17 residues.